Described below is a single T cell receptor beta chain sequence and its context. What this receptor recognizes is not known. Base qualities are not provided; no much larger clone lies one nucleotide away. This sample stems from a study of T-cell reconstitution after alpha-beta-depleted transplantation in children listed by TCRdb under 2016. Describing the broader study: Using TCR repertoire profiling, the study quantitatively followed how T-cell immune reconstitution unfolded in children after TCRalphabeta/CD19-depleted allogeneic hematopoietic cell transplantation. The full study reports these points: Hyperexpanded clone frequencies declined over subsequent months; after one year, T-cell counts and TCRbeta diversity were mostly attributed to newly produced T cells. The apparently early recovery of alphabetaT-cell counts about two months after transplant reportedly depended on only several hundred rapidly expanded clones that came from non-depleted graft cells. In some patients, the high TCRbeta diversity seen at day 60 was put down to recipient T cells and intrathymic progenitors that had survived conditioning.

The library was produced with PCR. TCRdb lists the instrument as Illumina HiSeq 2500. TCR libraries were prepared with molecular barcoding, using unique molecular identifiers to normalize TCRbeta repertoire quantification. TCRdb reprocessed the public reads (quality trimming at Q25 with fastp, clone calling with MiXCR) and kept in-frame beta chains. Merged by CDR3 protein, the rows form single entries marked with the most common genes and DNA. The sample contains about 980,000 distinct CDR3 sequences, roughly 29% of them found a single time. The biggest ten clones account for roughly 30% of the sample. This sample's treatment or condition label indicates: allogeneic hematopoietic cell transplantation with graft depleted of TCRalphabeta T cells and CD19 B cells. Transplant recipients were children who received TCRalphabeta/CD19-depleted allogeneic hematopoietic cell grafts. The germline V gene yields MDHEN for CDR1 and SYDVKM for CDR2. The CDR3 spans 12 residues, from the cysteine through the phenylalanine. Of all the DNA, just the CDR3 is kept, 36 bases in frame from base 1. V was cut back by 7 bases and J by 15 bases, leaving a gap of 19 bases between them.

The sample was PBMCs, mostly from graft donor cells, taken 360 days after TCRalphabeta/CD19-depleted stem cell transplant. This sequence uses TRBV28 and TRBJ2-1; the D gene is possibly TRBD1, with 5 bases matching. The origin of this receptor is a boy in the first two years of life who had a stem cell transplant for SCID, so the T cells may come from the graft donor. The CDR3 protein is CASTHIGQGTFF. The nucleotide sequence is TGTGCCAGCACCCATATTGGGCAGGGTACGTTCTTC.